The clone carrying this T cell receptor (beta chain) was counted a few times. Its antigen is not known. The data are from a study of T-cell reconstitution after alpha-beta-depleted transplantation in children. General study findings and limits: Several hundred rapidly expanded clones from non-depleted graft cells reportedly supplied alpha-beta T cells about two months post-transplant.

Unique molecular identifiers were built into the TCRbeta library. Via MiXCR, TCRdb re-called the PCR reads, giving one row per CDR3 protein. In the table there are over 200,000 distinct CDR3 sequences, approximately 15% of which are singletons. Trimming cost V 2 bases and J 1 base, with 12 bases left between them. Germline CDR1 and CDR2: KGHSH and LQKENI. This CDR3 has 15 residues. The V and J genes are TRBV18 and TRBJ2-7; D possibly corresponds to TRBD2 (7 bases). The receptor's source is a male patient between 2 and 10 years old who had a stem cell transplant for acute lymphoblastic leukemia, so the T cells may come from the graft donor. This specimen consisted of PBMCs, mostly from graft donor cells, obtained 360 days after TCRalphabeta/CD19-depleted stem cell transplant. CDR3 in DNA: TGTGCCAGCTCACCAAGGGGGGGGTCTTCCTACGAGCAGTACTTC. Its protein is CASSPRGGSSYEQYF. The whole variable domain, remainder taken from reference TRBV18 and TRBJ2-7, is NAGVMQNPRHLVRRRGQEARLRCSPMKGHSHVYWYRQLPEEGLKFMVYLQKENIIDESGMPKERFSAEFPKEGPSILRIQQVVRGDSAAYFCASSPRGGSSYEQYFGPGTRLTVT.